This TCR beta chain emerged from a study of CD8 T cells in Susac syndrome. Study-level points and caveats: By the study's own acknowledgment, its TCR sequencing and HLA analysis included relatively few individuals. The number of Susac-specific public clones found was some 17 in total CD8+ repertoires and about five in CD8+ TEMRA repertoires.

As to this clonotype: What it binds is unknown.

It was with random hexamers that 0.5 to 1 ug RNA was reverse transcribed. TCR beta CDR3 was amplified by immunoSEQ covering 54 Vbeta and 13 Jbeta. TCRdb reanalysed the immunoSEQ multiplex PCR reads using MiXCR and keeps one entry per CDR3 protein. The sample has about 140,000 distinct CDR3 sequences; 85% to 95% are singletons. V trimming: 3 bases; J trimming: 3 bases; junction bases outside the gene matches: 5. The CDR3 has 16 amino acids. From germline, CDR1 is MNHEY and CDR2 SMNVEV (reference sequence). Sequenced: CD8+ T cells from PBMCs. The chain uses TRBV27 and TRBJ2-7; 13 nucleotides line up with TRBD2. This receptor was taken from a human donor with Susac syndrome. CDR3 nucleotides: TGTGCCAGCAGTTTGGAGGGGACTAGCGGGAACTACGAGCAGTACTTC. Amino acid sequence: CASSLEGTSGNYEQYF.